The present TCR beta chain was sequenced within a study of T-cell memory formation after mild COVID-19. Study-wide results and limits: Confirmation of SARS-CoV-2 specificity was lacking for second-wave clones peaking day 37.

A note on this clonotype: Antigen unknown.

CDR3 size: 13 residues. V lost 4 bases and J lost 6; bases outside the gene matches: 6. From germline, CDR1 is SGHRS and CDR2 YFSETQ. Constant-segment-primed 5'RACE gave TCR alpha and TCR beta cDNA libraries with sample barcodes and UMIs. TCRdb re-called the 5' RACE reads through MiXCR, storing one row per CDR3 protein. The table records about 400,000 distinct CDR3 sequences, more than 15% of them present only once. Sequenced: PBMCs or a T cell subset sorted from them (not recorded which). The clonotype was recovered from a man between 18 and 29 years old who had mild COVID-19 (a few samples of this study predate the infection). Cell type and time point are not known. The J gene is TRBJ1-1, the V gene TRBV5-1; TRBD1 matches at 7 bases. For the CDR3, the DNA is TGCGCCAGCAGCCCCGGGACAGTATCTGAAGCTTTCTTT. It codes for CASSPGTVSEAFF.